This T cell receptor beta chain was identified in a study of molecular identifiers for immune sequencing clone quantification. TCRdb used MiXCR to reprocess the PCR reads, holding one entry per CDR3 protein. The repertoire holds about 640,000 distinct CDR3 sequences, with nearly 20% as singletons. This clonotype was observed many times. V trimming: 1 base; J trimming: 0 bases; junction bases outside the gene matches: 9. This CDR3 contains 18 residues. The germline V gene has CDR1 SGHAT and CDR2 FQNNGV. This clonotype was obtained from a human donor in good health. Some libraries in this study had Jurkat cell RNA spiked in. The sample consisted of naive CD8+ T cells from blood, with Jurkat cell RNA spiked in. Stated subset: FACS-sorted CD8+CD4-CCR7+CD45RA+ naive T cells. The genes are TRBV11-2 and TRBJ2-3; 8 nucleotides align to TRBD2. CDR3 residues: CASSLAGSGIASTDTQYF. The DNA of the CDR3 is TGTGCCAGCAGCTTAGCCGGTAGCGGGATTGCCAGCACAGATACGCAGTATTTT.